The 26 T cell receptor beta chains given below trace back to one sample, sequenced in a study of monozygotic twins with inflammatory bowel disease. TCRdb re-called the 5' RACE reads and catalogs CDR3 proteins one per entry, DNA excluded. This repertoire comprises about 380,000 distinct CDR3 sequences; its ten largest clones make up 2.5% to 3%. The specimen sequenced was blood. Every receptor here comes from a human donor with ulcerative colitis or Crohn's disease, or a healthy co-twin of an affected twin (not recorded which).

This sequence joins TRBV28 and TRBJ1-1; TCRdb names TRBD1, which stays unverified in the absence of DNA. Looked up from germline, CDR1 is MDHEN and CDR2 is SYDVKM. This CDR3 is 12 amino acids long. CDR3 sequence: CASRNRGAEAFF. Together with reference TRBV28 and TRBJ1-1, the CDR3 gives the full variable domain: DVKVTQSSRYLVKRTGEKVFLECVQDMDHENMFWYRQDPGLGLRLIYFSYDVKMKEKGDIPEGYSVSREKKERFSLILESASTNQTSMYLCASRNRGAEAFFGQGTRLTVV.

The J gene is TRBJ2-1, the V gene TRBV20-1; TCRdb designates TRBD1, a call that cannot be tested without DNA. CDR3 size: 16 residues. CDR1 and CDR2 from the germline V gene are DFQATT and SNEGSKA (reference sequence). The CDR3 is CSARQPGPSSYNEQFF.

The chain carries TRBV7-2 and TRBJ2-7; TCRdb's D gene call, TRBD1, goes unchecked for lack of DNA. This CDR3 is built from 15 residues. In germline, CDR1 is SGHTA, CDR2 FQGNSA. The CDR3 reads CASSLYSRADHEQYF.

CDR3 in amino acids: CASSIVGTGSAEAFF. J is TRBJ1-1 and V is TRBV19. The CDR3 loop spans 15 amino acids. The V gene's germline CDR1 is LNHDA and CDR2 SQIVND (reference sequence).

This chain uses TRBV7-2 with TRBJ2-1; TCRdb picks TRBD1, but there is no DNA to check that call. This CDR3 has 16 amino acids. Germline V gives CDR1 SGHTA, CDR2 FQGNSA. CDR3 sequence: CASSLVPAGAPNEQFF. Full variable domain (rest looked up from reference TRBV7-2 and TRBJ2-1): GAGVSQSPSNKVTEKGKDVELRCDPISGHTALYWYRQSLGQGLEFLIYFQGNSAPDKSGLPSDRFSAERTGGSVSTLTIQRTQQEDSAVYLCASSLVPAGAPNEQFFGPGTRLTVL.

The rearrangement joins TRBV12-3 or TRBV12-4 to TRBJ2-5; the D call from TCRdb, TRBD1, cannot be confirmed without DNA. The CDR3 length is 15 residues. The CDR3 reads CASSPNRGLEETQYF.

This sequence joins TRBV5-1 and TRBJ2-6. CDR1 is SGHRS, CDR2 YFSETQ, per germline. The CDR3 is 14 residues long. CDR3 in amino acids: CASRNGSGANVLTF.

The V call is TRBV11-2, the J call TRBJ2-7; the D call from TCRdb, TRBD1, cannot be confirmed without DNA. The CDR3 contains 16 residues. Germline V CDR1 and CDR2: SGHAT, FQNNGV. The CDR3 is CASSLGVSPASYEQYF. Combining the CDR3 with reference TRBV11-2 and TRBJ2-7 gives the whole variable domain EAGVAQSPRYKIIEKRQSVAFWCNPISGHATLYWYQQILGQGPKLLIQFQNNGVVDDSQLPKDRFSAERLKGVDSTLKIQPAKLEDSAVYLCASSLGVSPASYEQYFGPGTRLTVT.

V usage is TRBV20-1 and J usage is TRBJ2-3; TCRdb indicates TRBD2, and absent DNA this call remains unverified. This CDR3 has 14 amino acids. The germline V gene has CDR1 DFQATT and CDR2 SNEGSKA (reference sequence). The CDR3 loop reads CSARPGLNTDTQYF.

The chain uses TRBV2 and TRBJ1-1; with no DNA, the TCRdb D assignment of TRBD1 cannot be verified. Germline V gene data show CDR1 as SNHLY and CDR2 as FYNNEI. The length of the CDR3 is 13 residues. The CDR3 is CASTLRGNTEAFF.

The chain joins TRBV29-1 to TRBJ2-1; as DNA is missing, the TRBD1 call by TCRdb cannot be tested. The CDR3 extends over 15 amino acids. Germline CDR1 is SQVTM and CDR2 is ANQGSEA. The CDR3 loop reads CSVASGQSSYNEQFF.

The chain couples TRBV7-3 to TRBJ1-6; TCRdb reports TRBD1, a call that lacks DNA to check it against. This CDR3 region has 16 residues. Looked up from germline, CDR1 is SGHTA and CDR2 is FQGTGA. The CDR3 spells CASSLHPGTQNSPLHF.

J is TRBJ2-1 and V is TRBV12-3 or TRBV12-4; without DNA, the TCRdb call of TRBD1 cannot be checked. CDR3 length equals 16 residues. CDR3 region: CASSFVILGGNNEQFF.

The rearrangement links TRBV19 to TRBJ1-2; TCRdb returns TRBD1, unconfirmable since there is no DNA. Looked up from germline, CDR1 is LNHDA and CDR2 is SQIVND (reference sequence). This CDR3 has 14 residues. Here the CDR3 reads CASSTTGGNYGYTF.

V gene TRBV24-1 combines with J gene TRBJ2-1; TCRdb designates TRBD1, a call that cannot be tested without DNA. In germline, CDR1 is KGHDR, CDR2 SFDVKD. The CDR3 has 15 amino acids. The chain's CDR3 is CATSFMGGGFDEQFF.

This chain uses TRBV5-6 with TRBJ2-7; TCRdb indicates TRBD1, and absent DNA this call remains unverified. Germline CDR1 reads SGHDT; CDR2 reads YYEEEE. The CDR3 runs 14 residues. This chain's CDR3 is CASSRTGLFYEQYF. The variable domain in full, with the rest retrieved from reference TRBV5-6 and TRBJ2-7, is DAGVTQSPTHLIKTRGQQVTLRCSPKSGHDTVSWYQQALGQGPQFIFQYYEEEERQRGNFPDRFSGHQFPNYSSELNVNALLLGDSALYLCASSRTGLFYEQYFGPGTRLTVT.

The chain is built from TRBV5-1 and TRBJ2-2. The CDR3 sequence is 15 residues long. Germline CDR1 and CDR2: SGHRS and YFSETQ. This CDR3 is CASSLGGENTGELFF.

This chain uses TRBV24-1 with TRBJ2-2; TCRdb proposes TRBD1, but this gene call is untestable without DNA. CDR1 is KGHDR and CDR2 is SFDVKD in the germline V gene. The CDR3 is 16 amino acids. The CDR3 region is CATSDPRQGDIGELFF.

The J gene is TRBJ1-3, the V gene TRBV20-1. CDR3 length: 14 residues. Germline V gene lookup returns CDR1 DFQATT and CDR2 SNEGSKA (reference sequence). CDR3 region: CSARRQGPGNTIYF.

The V gene is TRBV20-1, the J gene TRBJ2-7. Per the germline V gene, CDR1 is DFQATT and CDR2 is SNEGSKA (reference sequence). CDR3 length: 12 amino acids. The CDR3 region is CSARDYSYEQYF.

The rearrangement joins TRBV4-2 to TRBJ2-3; the D call from TCRdb, TRBD1, cannot be confirmed without DNA. CDR3 length equals 15 residues. Germline-derived CDR1 and CDR2 are LGHNA and YNFKEQ. The CDR3 spells CASSQASTGYDTQYF.

This chain joins TRBV7-2 and TRBJ1-2; the D call from TCRdb, TRBD1, cannot be confirmed without DNA. CDR1 is SGHTA and CDR2 is FQGNSA in the germline V gene. This CDR3 has 16 residues. CDR3 residues: CASSEGGQGRLDGYTF.

V is TRBV6-6 and J is TRBJ2-1; checking the TCRdb D call of TRBD1 is not possible without DNA. The CDR3 length is 13 residues. From germline, CDR1 is MNHNY and CDR2 SVGAGI (reference sequence). The CDR3 is CASRGGGRDEQFF.

The chain has TRBV5-1 and TRBJ2-1; the TCRdb call, TRBD1, lacks DNA for checking. The CDR3 extends over 16 amino acids. From germline, CDR1 is SGHRS and CDR2 YFSETQ. CDR3 sequence: CASRIPPGQTDNEQFF.

V gene TRBV2 combines with J gene TRBJ2-7; TCRdb's D call, TRBD2, is unchecked because there is no DNA. Looked up from germline, CDR1 is SNHLY and CDR2 is FYNNEI. The CDR3 covers 16 residues. CDR3 amino acids: CASSEWLAGDSYEQYF.

The rearrangement links TRBV5-1 to TRBJ2-3; TCRdb gives TRBD1 as the D gene, but with no DNA this cannot be confirmed. CDR1 and CDR2 (germline): SGHRS, YFSETQ. The CDR3 contains 14 residues. The CDR3 spells CASSVQAYTDTQYF.